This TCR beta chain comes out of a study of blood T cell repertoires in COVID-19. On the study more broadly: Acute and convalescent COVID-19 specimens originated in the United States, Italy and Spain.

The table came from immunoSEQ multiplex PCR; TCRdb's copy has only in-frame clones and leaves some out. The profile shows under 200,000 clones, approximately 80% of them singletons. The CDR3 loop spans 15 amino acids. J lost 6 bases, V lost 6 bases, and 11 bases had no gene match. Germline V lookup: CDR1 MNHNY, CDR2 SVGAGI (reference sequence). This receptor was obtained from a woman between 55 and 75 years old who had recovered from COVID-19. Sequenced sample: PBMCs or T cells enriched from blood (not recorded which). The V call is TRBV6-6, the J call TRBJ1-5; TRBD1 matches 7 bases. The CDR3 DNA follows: TGTGCCAGCAGAGGGACAGCTTACGCTCGTCAGCCCCAGCATTTT. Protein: CASRGTAYARQPQHF.